This passage covers 27 T cell receptor beta chains from one sample sequenced in a study of blood T cells in healthy people across ages. Using a J-beta primer mix together with a sample-barcoded 5' primer, a second PCR was run for about 6 to 11 cycles. MiXCR, applied by TCRdb to the 5' RACE reads, yields one record per CDR3 protein. The sample carries around 1,100,000 distinct CDR3 sequences, more than 30% recorded once. Sequenced input: blood. Source of these receptors: a young man in good health.

The rearrangement joins TRBV7-6 to TRBJ1-1; no reliable D call. V was shortened by 5 bases and J by 1 base, with 11 bases between the two germline ends. The CDR3 covers 14 residues. CDR1 and CDR2 (germline): SGHVS, FNYEAQ. As DNA, the CDR3 is TGTGCCAGCAGCCCACTTCCCCAGAACACTGAAGCTTTCTTT. Translated: CASSPLPQNTEAFF.

This clonotype occurred many times. The chain recombines TRBV9 with TRBJ2-1; unclear D gene. Germline V gene data show CDR1 as SGDLS and CDR2 as YYNGEE. Trimming removed 4 bases at V and 0 bases at J, with 8 bases between. The CDR3 is made up of 14 amino acids. CDR3 protein: CASSPASSYNEQFF. CDR3 DNA sequence: TGTGCCAGCAGCCCAGCCAGCTCCTACAATGAGCAGTTCTTC.

The table lists this clonotype with a few counts. V gene TRBV9 combines with J gene TRBJ2-3, with D tentatively TRBD2 (6 bases). The CDR3 sequence is 14 residues long. In germline, CDR1 is SGDLS, CDR2 YYNGEE. Between the trimmed V and J ends, which lost 0 bases and 2 bases, there was a span of 7 bases. This CDR3 is CASSVAGDTDTQYF. The CDR3 DNA reads as TGTGCCAGCAGCGTAGCGGGGGACACAGATACGCAGTATTTT. Complete variable domain (other parts from reference TRBV9 and TRBJ2-3): DSGVTQTPKHLITATGQRVTLRCSPRSGDLSVYWYQQSLDQGLQFLIQYYNGEERAKGNILERFSAQQFPDLHSELNLSSLELGDSALYFCASSVAGDTDTQYFGPGTRLTVL.

The gene calls are TRBV3-1 and TRBJ1-1; D is uncertain. The germline V gene encodes CDR1 LGHDT and CDR2 YNNKEL (reference sequence). Trimming removed 4 bases at V and 5 bases at J, with 17 bases between. CDR3 size: 15 residues. The DNA of the CDR3 is TGTGCCAGCAGCCGGGGAGCGGGTTTATTGACTGAAGCTTTCTTT. Translated: CASSRGAGLLTEAFF. Full variable domain (missing parts from reference TRBV3-1 and TRBJ1-1): DTAVSQTPKYLVTQMGNDKSIKCEQNLGHDTMYWYKQDSKKFLKIMFSYNNKELIINETVPNRFSPKSPDKAHLNLHINSLELGDSAVYFCASSRGAGLLTEAFFGQGTRLTVV.

The rearrangement uses TRBV28 and TRBJ1-1, with D perhaps TRBD1 (6 bases). There are 13 residues in the CDR3. Germline V gives CDR1 MDHEN, CDR2 SYDVKM. V was pared by 5 bases and J by 5 bases, with 12 bases between. CDR3 sequence: CASSGPGETEAFF. CDR3 in DNA: TGTGCCAGCAGTGGCCCAGGGGAGACTGAAGCTTTCTTT.

This clonotype was seen a handful of times. The genes are TRBV9 and TRBJ1-6, with 8 bases aligning to TRBD1. Germline lookup yields CDR1 SGDLS and CDR2 YYNGEE. V lost 3 bases, J lost 9 bases, and 8 bases stayed unmatched. This CDR3 is 15 amino acids long. CDR3 amino acids: CASSESQGASSPLHF. The DNA for the CDR3 is TGTGCCAGCAGCGAATCCCAGGGGGCTAGTTCACCCCTCCACTTT.

This sequence joins TRBV7-2 and TRBJ2-7; 13 nucleotides match TRBD2. The end of the DNA is better explained by TRBJ2-5, so the J call may be wrong. The CDR3 covers 16 residues. Germline values: CDR1 SGHTA, CDR2 FQGNSA. The CDR3 protein is CASSKGLAGPVETQYF. CDR3 nucleotide sequence: TGTGCCAGCAGCAAGGGACTAGCGGGGCCCGTGGAGACCCAGTACTTC.

The V gene is TRBV25-1, the J gene TRBJ1-5, with a weak D call TRBD1 (5 bases). The CDR3 length is 15 residues. The V gene's germline CDR1 is MGHDK and CDR2 SYGVNS. V was cut by 1 base and J by 0 bases, with 7 bases left in between. DNA for the CDR3: TGTGCCAGCAGTGAATTCGGGGGTAGCAATCAGCCCCAGCATTTT. It specifies CASSEFGGSNQPQHF.

This chain uses TRBV20-1 with TRBJ2-5, with 7 bases that match TRBD2. Matching the DNA end better, TRBJ2-7 makes the J call doubtful. The CDR3 extends over 12 amino acids. Germline CDR1 DFQATT, CDR2 SNEGSKA (reference sequence). The chain's CDR3 is CSAREGGREQYF. CDR3 DNA sequence: TGCAGTGCTAGAGAGGGAGGGCGCGAGCAGTACTTC.

This chain links TRBV7-6 with TRBJ1-3; D is unresolved. The germline V gene has CDR1 SGHVS and CDR2 FNYEAQ. The CDR3 totals 15 residues. V was pared by 1 base and J by 4 bases, with 11 bases between. The CDR3 DNA reads TGTGCCAGCAGCTTAGATCCGAGTGGGGGAAACACCATATATTTT. This codes for CASSLDPSGGNTIYF.

This clonotype appeared many times. CDR3 in amino acids: CASSPRVSDTDTQYF. The CDR3 DNA reads TGCGCCAGCAGCCCCCGAGTGTCGGACACAGATACGCAGTATTTT. V is TRBV4-3 and J is TRBJ2-3; D is unresolved. Per the germline V gene, CDR1 is LGHNA and CDR2 is YSLEER. This CDR3 comprises 15 residues. Trimming stripped 4 bases from V and 2 bases from J, with 13 bases between.

The V gene is TRBV29-1, the J gene TRBJ1-2, with 8 bases aligning to TRBD1. This CDR3 has 11 residues. With 8 bases clipped from V and 7 bases from J, the junction kept 6 bases outside the gene matches. Germline lookup yields CDR1 SQVTM and CDR2 ANQGSEA. CDR3 region: CSSDRGVGYTF. The CDR3 region has the DNA TGCAGCAGTGACAGGGGAGTTGGCTACACCTTC.

This clonotype was seen at least ten times. The chain recombines TRBV7-2 with TRBJ1-6, with D hard to call. The CDR3 consists of 12 residues. Per germline, CDR1 SGHTA and CDR2 FQGNSA. The ends were cut back, 1 base at V and 9 bases at J, with 4 bases in the middle. CDR3 bases: TGTGCCAGCAGCTTAGTAGGTTCACCCCTCCACTTT. This translates into CASSLVGSPLHF.

The chain joins TRBV4-1 to TRBJ1-4; D possibly corresponds to TRBD1 (5 bases). V lost 4 bases to trimming and J lost 4 bases, with 16 bases between them. The CDR3 is made up of 16 amino acids. Looked up from germline, CDR1 is MGHRA and CDR2 is YSYEKL. The CDR3 region has the DNA TGCGCCAGCAGCCTCAGACAGAGGGCCCTTAATGAAAAACTGTTTTTT. Protein: CASSLRQRALNEKLFF.

The rearrangement links TRBV20-1 to TRBJ2-3, with 7 bases lining up with TRBD2. V was pared by 3 bases and J by 5 bases, with 11 bases of the junction left unmatched. This CDR3 is built from 15 residues. The germline CDR1 and CDR2 sequences are DFQATT and SNEGSKA (reference sequence). The CDR3 protein is CSASPGRGDLDTQYF. The CDR3 DNA follows: TGCAGTGCTAGCCCGGGACGGGGGGATCTAGATACGCAGTATTTT.

This clonotype was recorded a few times. The rearrangement links TRBV6-6 to TRBJ1-2; D is unresolved. V lost 0 bases and J lost 1, with 12 bases in between. The germline CDR1 and CDR2 sequences are MNHNY and SVGAGI (reference sequence). The CDR3 is 16 amino acids. CDR3 coding DNA: TGTGCCAGCAGTTACTCGAAGGGCGGGTTTAACTATGGCTACACCTTC. Its translation is CASSYSKGGFNYGYTF.

V gene TRBV30 combines with J gene TRBJ2-7; 9 nucleotides match TRBD1. Per germline, CDR1 GTSNPN and CDR2 SVGIG (reference sequence). This CDR3 has 14 amino acids. Losses at the gene ends were 8 bases for V and 1 base for J; bases not matched to a gene: 9. CDR3 sequence reads: CAAMDRGVSYEQYF. CDR3 nucleotide sequence: TGTGCCGCCATGGACAGGGGTGTTTCCTACGAGCAGTACTTC.

The chain carries TRBV7-2 and TRBJ2-2; D is possibly TRBD1 (5 bases). V dropped 2 bases and J dropped 4 bases, with 11 bases sitting between them. Germline CDR1 is SGHTA and CDR2 is FQGNSA. This CDR3 spans 15 amino acids. The CDR3 loop reads CASSLKGLGTGELFF. The CDR3 DNA reads as TGTGCCAGCAGCTTAAAGGGGCTCGGCACCGGGGAGCTGTTTTTT.

There are many counts of this clonotype. V gene TRBV10-3 combines with J gene TRBJ1-2; 11 bases fit TRBD1. The trim removed 7 bases at V and 3 bases at J, leaving 4 bases unmatched. The CDR3 extends over 14 amino acids. In germline, CDR1 is ENHRY, CDR2 SYGVKD. Written as DNA, the CDR3 is TGTGCCATCACCGGACAGGGGGCGGACTATGGCTACACCTTC. Translating it yields CAITGQGADYGYTF.

This clonotype was seen a handful of times. The V and J genes are TRBV13 and TRBJ2-1; the D gene is possibly TRBD1 (6 bases). CDR3 length: 15 amino acids. Trimming took 0 bases from V and 4 from J, leaving 10 bases between them. The germline V gene encodes CDR1 PRHDT and CDR2 FYEKMQ (reference sequence). DNA for the CDR3: TGTGCCAGCAGCTTAGGGGACAGCGAATACAATGAGCAGTTCTTC. This encodes CASSLGDSEYNEQFF.

The chain combines TRBV7-9 with TRBJ1-1; D unresolved. V was trimmed by 5 bases and J by 1 base, leaving 20 bases between them. The germline CDR1 and CDR2 sequences are SEHNR and FQNEAQ (reference sequence). The CDR3 sequence is 17 residues long. The CDR3 DNA reads TGTGCCAGCAGCCCCCGTGGTGTGGAGGGCACGAACACTGAAGCTTTCTTT. Translation gives CASSPRGVEGTNTEAFF.

V gene TRBV21-1 combines with J gene TRBJ2-5; no DNA check was done on the table's D call, TRBD1. TRBV21-1 is labeled a pseudogene. The CDR3 covers 15 residues. In nucleotides, the CDR3 is TGTGCCAGCAGCAATACTGACAGCTTCCAAGAGACCCAGTACTTC. Translation gives CASSNTDSFQETQYF.

Regarding this clonotype: This could be a read error, since a much larger clone is one nucleotide away. The gene calls are TRBV7-2 and TRBJ2-7; D gene ambiguous. Germline CDR1 reads SGHTA; CDR2 reads FQGNSA. V was cut by 0 bases and J by 5 bases, with 11 bases left in between. CDR3 size: 14 residues. This CDR3 reads CASSLAGSGDEQYF. The DNA of the CDR3 is TGTGCCAGCAGCTTAGCTGGTTCCGGAGACGAGCAGTACTTC.

This rearrangement joins TRBV12-3 or TRBV12-4 to TRBJ2-1, with D possibly matching TRBD2 (6 bases). V lost 7 bases and J 7 bases, leaving 14 bases between the germline ends. The CDR3 covers 13 residues. The CDR3 is CASTSLLANEQFF. Here the CDR3 DNA reads TGTGCCAGCACCTCACTCCTAGCGAATGAGCAGTTCTTC.

The chain recombines TRBV20-1 with TRBJ1-4; D gene unclear. Germline CDR1 and CDR2: DFQATT and SNEGSKA (reference sequence). V was cut by 3 bases and J by 5 bases, with 13 bases left in between. This CDR3 is built from 14 residues. The CDR3 protein is CSASSRSLNEKLFF. The CDR3, as DNA: TGCAGTGCTAGCTCCCGGAGTCTGAATGAAAAACTGTTTTTT.

The chain joins TRBV12-3 or TRBV12-4 to TRBJ2-5; D perhaps matches TRBD1 (5 bases). Trimming pared 6 bases from V and 11 bases from J, leaving 16 bases between. There are 12 residues in the CDR3. The CDR3 bases are TGTGCCAGCAGGACGACAGACAATGAGCAGTACTTC. Protein product: CASRTTDNEQYF.

The V and J genes are TRBV20-1 and TRBJ1-2, with D uncertain. V was clipped by 5 bases and J by 2 bases, with 12 bases between them. CDR1 is DFQATT and CDR2 is SNEGSKA in the germline V gene (reference sequence). The CDR3 sequence is 13 residues long. The CDR3 sequence: CSAERPTNYGYTF. DNA of the CDR3: TGCAGTGCTGAAAGGCCCACCAACTATGGCTACACCTTC.